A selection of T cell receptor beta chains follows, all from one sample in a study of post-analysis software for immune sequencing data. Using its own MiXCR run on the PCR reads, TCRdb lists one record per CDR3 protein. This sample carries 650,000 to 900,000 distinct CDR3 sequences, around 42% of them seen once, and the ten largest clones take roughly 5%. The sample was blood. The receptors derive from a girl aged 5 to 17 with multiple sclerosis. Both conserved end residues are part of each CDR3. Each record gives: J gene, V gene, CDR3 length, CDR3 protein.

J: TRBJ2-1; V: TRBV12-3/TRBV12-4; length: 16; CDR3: CASIFIAGGAYNEQFF
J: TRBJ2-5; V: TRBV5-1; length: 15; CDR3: CASSLPGAGQETQYF
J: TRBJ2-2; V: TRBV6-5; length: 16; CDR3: CASSPRQGAKTGELFF
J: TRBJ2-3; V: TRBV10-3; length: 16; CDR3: CAISRRTSGTADTQYF
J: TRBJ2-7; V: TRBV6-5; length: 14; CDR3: CASRRTSGTYEQYF
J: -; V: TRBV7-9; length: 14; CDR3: CASSLRPSFGEQYF
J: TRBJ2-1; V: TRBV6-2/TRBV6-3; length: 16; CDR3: CASSYFNPHSYNELFF
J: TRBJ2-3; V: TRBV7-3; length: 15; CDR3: CASSATSGLTDTQYF
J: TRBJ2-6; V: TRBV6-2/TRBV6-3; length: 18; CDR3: CASSYRGAGLVGANVLTF
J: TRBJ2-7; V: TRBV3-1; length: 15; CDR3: CASSQNSGRAVEQYF
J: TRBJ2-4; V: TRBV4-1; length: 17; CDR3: CASSQEVRESGKNIQYF
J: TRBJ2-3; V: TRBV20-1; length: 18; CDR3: CSARADWASGRTTDTQYF
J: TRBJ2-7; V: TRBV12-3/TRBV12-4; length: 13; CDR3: CASRTGTTYEQYF
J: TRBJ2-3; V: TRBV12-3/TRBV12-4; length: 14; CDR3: CASSLASGADTQYF
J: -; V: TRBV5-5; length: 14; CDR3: CASSLDQGVHEQYF
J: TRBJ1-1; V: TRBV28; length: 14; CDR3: CASSLMGATTEAFF
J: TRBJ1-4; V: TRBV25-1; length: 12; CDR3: CASSQGNEKLFF
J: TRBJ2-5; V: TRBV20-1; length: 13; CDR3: CSADPDSEETQYF
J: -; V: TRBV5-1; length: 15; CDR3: CASSLSSGRAETQYF
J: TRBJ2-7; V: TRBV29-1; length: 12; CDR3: CSAGTTNYEQYF
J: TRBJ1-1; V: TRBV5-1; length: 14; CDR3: CASSRIGADTEAFF
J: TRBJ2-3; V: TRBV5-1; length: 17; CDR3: CASSSGFLGVRTDTQYF
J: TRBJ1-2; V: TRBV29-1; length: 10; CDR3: CSAFTDGYTF
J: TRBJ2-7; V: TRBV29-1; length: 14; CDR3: CSVGPTGGSYEQYF
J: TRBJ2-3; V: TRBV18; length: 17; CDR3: CASSPGTSGQTTDTQYF
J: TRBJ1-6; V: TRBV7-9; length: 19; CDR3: CASSSGGRSWDQPERPLHF
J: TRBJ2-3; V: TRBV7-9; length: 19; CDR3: CASSLAITPLTGETDTQYF
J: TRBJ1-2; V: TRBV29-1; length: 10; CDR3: CSVDIDGYTF
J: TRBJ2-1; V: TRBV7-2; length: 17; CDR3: CASSLDGRVLSYNEQFF
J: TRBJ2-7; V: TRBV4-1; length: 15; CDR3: CASSPVADPTYEQYF
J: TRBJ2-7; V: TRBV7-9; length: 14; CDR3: CASSLATSEAEQYF
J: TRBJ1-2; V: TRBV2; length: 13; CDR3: CASRGDGFYGYTF
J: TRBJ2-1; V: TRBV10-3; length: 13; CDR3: CAIKGTNYNEQFF
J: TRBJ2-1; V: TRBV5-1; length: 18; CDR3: CASSLRKVAGVSYNEQFF
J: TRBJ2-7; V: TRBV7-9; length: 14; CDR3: CASSLGQVGYEQYF
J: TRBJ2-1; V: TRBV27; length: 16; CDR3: CASSLASGTGANEQFF
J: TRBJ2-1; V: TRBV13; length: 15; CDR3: CASSARQPGYNEQFF
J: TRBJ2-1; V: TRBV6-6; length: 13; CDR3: CASREQDYNEQFF
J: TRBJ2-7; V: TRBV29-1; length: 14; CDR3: CSVAETGKGGEQYF
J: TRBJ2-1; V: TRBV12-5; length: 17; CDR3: CASGLVADRGSYNEQFF
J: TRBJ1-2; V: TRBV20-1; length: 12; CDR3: CSAEGGVGGYTF
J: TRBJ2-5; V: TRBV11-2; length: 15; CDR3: CASSGRRDFQETQYF
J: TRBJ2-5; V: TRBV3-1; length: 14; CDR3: CASSQLGRPETQYF
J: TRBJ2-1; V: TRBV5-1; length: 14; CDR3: CASSWRGQNNEQFF
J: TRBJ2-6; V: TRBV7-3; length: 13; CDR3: CASGDSGANVLTF
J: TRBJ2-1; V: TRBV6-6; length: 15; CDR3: CASSYSEYRDNEQFF
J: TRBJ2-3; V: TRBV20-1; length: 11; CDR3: CSAPPTDTQYF